A single TCR beta chain is shown here with its context. Its specificity is not known. These data come from a study of cytomegalovirus exposure and HLA in healthy donors. Study results and limitations: Excluded: some indistinguishable V segments such as TRBV6-2 and TRBV6-3. The study flagged fewer than 200 TCR beta chains as cytomegalovirus-associated.

The PCR ran on 60 Vbeta and 13 Jbeta primers. The assay was immunoSEQ multiplex PCR, and TCRdb's table has in-frame clones only and misses some. The sample contains 30,000 to 40,000 clones, approximately 86% of which appear only once. V shed 3 bases and J 5 bases; nucleotides not matched to a gene: 5. The CDR3 loop spans 14 amino acids. The germline CDR1 and CDR2 sequences are MGHDK and SYGVNS. Sequencing was carried out using PBMCs. This sequence joins TRBV25-1 and TRBJ2-3, with TRBD2 identical over 7 bases. The source of this sequence is a woman younger than 35 in good health and CMV-seropositive. The CDR3 DNA reads TGTGCCAGCAGTGAGGGGCGGGAGTTAGATACGCAGTATTTT. Translating it yields CASSEGRELDTQYF. The whole variable domain, filled in from reference TRBV25-1 and TRBJ2-3, reads EADIYQTPRYLVIGTGKKITLECSQTMGHDKMYWYQQDPGMELHLIHYSYGVNSTEKGDLSSESTVSRIRTEHFPLTLESARPSHTSQYLCASSEGRELDTQYFGPGTRLTVL.